Described below is a single T cell receptor (beta chain) sequence and its context. This sample was taken from a study of shared T cell receptors in the human thymus. This table comes from immunoSEQ multiplex PCR, and its TCRdb copy is limited to in-frame clones, with some not included. The sample lists hundreds of thousands of clones, about 87% occurring once. This CDR3 has 15 amino acids. Trimming took 1 base from V and 4 from J; bases not matched to a gene: 5. Looked up from germline, CDR1 is SGHRS and CDR2 is YFSETQ. These same records also appear under a second study, on human thymus T cells. Per that paper: Infants served as donors; they were healthy and Finnish and were having corrective surgery for congenital heart defects.

The receptor's source is a boy in the first two years of life with a congenital heart defect. The chain links TRBV5-1 to TRBJ2-1; TRBD1 agrees at 7 bases. Material for sequencing was thymocytes. CDR3 region: CASSLLGQEYNEQFF. The CDR3 bases are TGCGCCAGCAGCTTGCTCGGACAGGAATACAATGAGCAGTTCTTC.